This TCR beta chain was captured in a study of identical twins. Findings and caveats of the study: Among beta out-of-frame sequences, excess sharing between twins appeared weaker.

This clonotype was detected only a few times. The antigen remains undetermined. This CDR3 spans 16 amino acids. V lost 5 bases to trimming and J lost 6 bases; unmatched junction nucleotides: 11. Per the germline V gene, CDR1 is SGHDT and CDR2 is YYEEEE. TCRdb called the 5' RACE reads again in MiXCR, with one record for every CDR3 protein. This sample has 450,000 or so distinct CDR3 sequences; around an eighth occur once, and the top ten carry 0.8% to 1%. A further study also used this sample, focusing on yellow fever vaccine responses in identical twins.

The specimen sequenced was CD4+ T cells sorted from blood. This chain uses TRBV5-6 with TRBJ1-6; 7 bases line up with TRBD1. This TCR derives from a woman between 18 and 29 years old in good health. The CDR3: CASRPWTGQSNSPLHF. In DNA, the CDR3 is TGTGCCAGCAGGCCATGGACGGGACAGTCTAATTCACCCCTCCACTTT.